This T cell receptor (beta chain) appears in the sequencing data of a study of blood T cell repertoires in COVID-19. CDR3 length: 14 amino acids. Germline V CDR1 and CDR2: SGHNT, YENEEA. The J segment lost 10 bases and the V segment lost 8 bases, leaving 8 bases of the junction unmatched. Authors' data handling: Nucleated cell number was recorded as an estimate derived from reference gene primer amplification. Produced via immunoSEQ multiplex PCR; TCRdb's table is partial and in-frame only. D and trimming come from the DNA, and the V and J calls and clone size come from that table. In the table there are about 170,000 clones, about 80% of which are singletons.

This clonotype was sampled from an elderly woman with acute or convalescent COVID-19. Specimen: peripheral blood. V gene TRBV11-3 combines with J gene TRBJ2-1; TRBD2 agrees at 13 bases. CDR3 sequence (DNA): TGTGCCAGCGCCCCCAGGACTAGCGGGGGAGAGCAGTTCTTC. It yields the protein CASAPRTSGGEQFF.